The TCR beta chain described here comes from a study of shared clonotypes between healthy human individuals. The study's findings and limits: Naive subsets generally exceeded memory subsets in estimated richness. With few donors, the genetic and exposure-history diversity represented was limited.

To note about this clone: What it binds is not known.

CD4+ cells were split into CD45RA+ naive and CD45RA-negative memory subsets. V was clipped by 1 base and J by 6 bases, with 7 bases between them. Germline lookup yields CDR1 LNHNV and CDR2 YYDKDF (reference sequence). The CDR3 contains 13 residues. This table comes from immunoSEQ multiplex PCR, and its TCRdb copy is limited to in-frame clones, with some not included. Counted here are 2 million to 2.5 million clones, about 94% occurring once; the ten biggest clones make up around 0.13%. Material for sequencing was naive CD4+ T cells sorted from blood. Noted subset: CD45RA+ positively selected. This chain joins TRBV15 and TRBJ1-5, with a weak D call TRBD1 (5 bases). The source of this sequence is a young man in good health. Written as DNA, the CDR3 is TGTGCCACCAGCAGAGGTGGGGCTCAGCCCCAGCATTTT. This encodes CATSRGGAQPQHF. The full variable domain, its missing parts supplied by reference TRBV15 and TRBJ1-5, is DAMVIQNPRYQVTQFGKPVTLSCSQTLNHNVMYWYQQKSSQAPKLLFHYYDKDFNNEADTPDNFQSRRPNTSFCFLDIRSPGLGDTAMYLCATSRGGAQPQHFGDGTRLSIL.